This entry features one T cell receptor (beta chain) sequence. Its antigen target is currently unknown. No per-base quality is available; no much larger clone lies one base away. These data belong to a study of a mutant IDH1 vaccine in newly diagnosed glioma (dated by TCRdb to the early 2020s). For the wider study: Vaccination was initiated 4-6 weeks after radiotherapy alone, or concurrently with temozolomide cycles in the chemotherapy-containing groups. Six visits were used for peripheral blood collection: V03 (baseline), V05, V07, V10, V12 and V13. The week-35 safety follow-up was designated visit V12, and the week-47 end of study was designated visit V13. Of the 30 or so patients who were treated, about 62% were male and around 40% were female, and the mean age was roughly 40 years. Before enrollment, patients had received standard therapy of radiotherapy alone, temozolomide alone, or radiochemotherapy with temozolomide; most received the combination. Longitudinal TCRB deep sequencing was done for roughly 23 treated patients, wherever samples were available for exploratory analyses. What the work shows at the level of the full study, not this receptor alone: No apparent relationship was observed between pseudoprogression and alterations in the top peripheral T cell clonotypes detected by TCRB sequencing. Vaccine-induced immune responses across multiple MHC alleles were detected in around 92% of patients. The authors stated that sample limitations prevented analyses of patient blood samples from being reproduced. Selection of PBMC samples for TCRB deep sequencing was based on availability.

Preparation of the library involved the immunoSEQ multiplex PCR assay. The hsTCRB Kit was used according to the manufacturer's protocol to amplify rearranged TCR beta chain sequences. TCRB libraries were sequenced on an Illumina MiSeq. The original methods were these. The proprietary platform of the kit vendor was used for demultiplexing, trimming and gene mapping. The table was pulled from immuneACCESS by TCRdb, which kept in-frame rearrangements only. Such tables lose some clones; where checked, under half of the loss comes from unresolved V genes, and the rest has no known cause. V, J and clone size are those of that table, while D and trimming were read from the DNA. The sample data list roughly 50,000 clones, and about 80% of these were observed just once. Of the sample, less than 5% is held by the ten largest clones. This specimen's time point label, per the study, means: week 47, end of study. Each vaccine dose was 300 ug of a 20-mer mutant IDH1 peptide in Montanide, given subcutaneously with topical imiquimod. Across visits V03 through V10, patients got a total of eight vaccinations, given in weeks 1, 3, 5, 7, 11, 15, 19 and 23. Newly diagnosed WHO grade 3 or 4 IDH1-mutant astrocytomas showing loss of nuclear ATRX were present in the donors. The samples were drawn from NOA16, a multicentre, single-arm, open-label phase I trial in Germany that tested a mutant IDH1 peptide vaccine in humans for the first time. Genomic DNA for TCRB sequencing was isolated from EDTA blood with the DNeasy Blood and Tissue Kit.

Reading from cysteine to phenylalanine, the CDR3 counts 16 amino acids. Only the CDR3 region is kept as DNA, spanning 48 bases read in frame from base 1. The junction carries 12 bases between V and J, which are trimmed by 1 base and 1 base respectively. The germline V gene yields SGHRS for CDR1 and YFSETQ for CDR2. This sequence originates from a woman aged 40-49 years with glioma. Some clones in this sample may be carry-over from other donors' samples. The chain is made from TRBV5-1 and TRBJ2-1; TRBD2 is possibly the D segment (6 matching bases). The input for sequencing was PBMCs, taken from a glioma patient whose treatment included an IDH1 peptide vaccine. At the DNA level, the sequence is TGCGCCAGCAGCTTGTACGGGGGTGAGTCCTACAATGAGCAGTTCTTC. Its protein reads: CASSLYGGESYNEQFF.